A single sample gave rise to the 17 T cell receptor beta chains below, sequenced in a study of blood T cell repertoires in COVID-19. Using immunoSEQ multiplex PCR, the repertoire was profiled, and TCRdb retains in-frame clones only, with some absent. This table has roughly 100,000 clones, approximately 83% appearing once. Sequencing used peripheral blood. The origin of the receptors is an elderly woman with active or convalescent COVID-19.

This rearrangement joins TRBV10-3 to TRBJ1-5; 7 bases are shared with TRBD1. The CDR3 totals 16 residues. Germline V gene sequence: CDR1 ENHRY, CDR2 SYGVKD. The junction had 4 bases not matched to a gene; V was cut back by 2 bases and J by 0 bases. CDR3 amino acids: CAISEGTEYSNQPQHF. The CDR3 DNA sequence: TGTGCCATCAGTGAGGGGACAGAATATAGCAATCAGCCCCAGCATTTT.

The J gene is TRBJ2-6, the V gene TRBV11-3; no reliable D call. The CDR3 loop spans 14 amino acids. V gave up 4 bases and J gave up 2 bases, with 6 bases separating them. Germline-derived CDR1 and CDR2 are SGHNT and YENEEA. This CDR3 reads CASSYTTGANVLTF. The DNA of the CDR3 is TGTGCCAGCAGCTACACGACTGGGGCCAACGTCCTGACTTTC.

This rearrangement joins TRBV5-4 to TRBJ1-2; 9 bases map to TRBD1. Germline V gene sequence: CDR1 SGHNT, CDR2 YYREEE (reference sequence). The V and J ends lost 1 base and 8 bases, in that order; junction bases with no gene match: 9. The CDR3 is 15 residues long. The CDR3 spells CASSLSRDRVEGYTF. Here the CDR3 DNA reads TGTGCCAGCAGCTTGTCCCGGGACAGGGTGGAGGGCTACACCTTC.

This chain's CDR3 is CASSQNGDRSPLHF. CDR3 sequence (DNA): TGTGCCAGCAGCCAAAACGGGGACAGGTCACCCCTCCACTTT. The rearrangement links TRBV3-1 (or the pseudogene TRBV3-2) to TRBJ1-6; 8 positions agree with TRBD1. The CDR3 contains 14 residues. Trimming took 2 bases from V and 10 from J; bases not matched to a gene: 4. Germline CDR1 LGHDT, CDR2 YNNKEL (reference sequence).

The chain has TRBV5-1 and TRBJ2-3; TRBD1 matches 9 bases. The CDR3 has 14 residues. The ends lost 3 bases at V and 4 bases at J; junction bases unmatched: 3. Looked up from germline, CDR1 is SGHRS and CDR2 is YFSETQ. For the CDR3, the DNA is TGCGCCAGCAGCTCTAGACAGGGGGCAGATACGCAGTATTTT. The encoded protein is CASSSRQGADTQYF. Supplemented by reference TRBV5-1 and TRBJ2-3, the full variable domain reads KAGVTQTPRYLIKTRGQQVTLSCSPISGHRSVSWYQQTPGQGLQFLFEYFSETQRNKGNFPGRFSGRQFSNSRSEMNVSTLELGDSALYLCASSSRQGADTQYFGPGTRLTVL.

This clone was seen a handful of times. This chain joins TRBV27 and TRBJ2-7; 10 bases map to TRBD1. Looked up from germline, CDR1 is MNHEY and CDR2 is SMNVEV (reference sequence). The CDR3 is 15 residues long. The V segment lost 4 bases and the J segment 0 bases; nucleotides outside the gene matches: 3. The CDR3 sequence is CASSSRDRGSYEQYF. CDR3 DNA: TGTGCCAGCAGTTCCCGGGACAGGGGCTCCTACGAGCAGTACTTC.

This clone was counted a single time. The rearrangement uses TRBV28 and TRBJ2-2, with D perhaps matching TRBD2 (6 bases). The germline V and J ends were trimmed by 2 bases and 2 bases, with 9 bases remaining between them. The CDR3 runs 15 residues. From germline, CDR1 is MDHEN and CDR2 SYDVKM. DNA of the CDR3: TGTGCCAGCAGTTTACTCGGGAGAAACACCGGGGAGCTGTTTTTT. This sequence encodes CASSLLGRNTGELFF.

The rearrangement uses TRBV28 and TRBJ2-7; D is unclear. V lost 2 bases and J lost 3, with 8 bases in between. Germline V lookup: CDR1 MDHEN, CDR2 SYDVKM. This CDR3 is 13 amino acids long. CDR3 DNA: TGTGCCAGCAGTTTAGAGGTGAGCTACGAGCAGTACTTC. Encoded protein: CASSLEVSYEQYF.

The V call is TRBV7-8, the J call TRBJ1-1, with 7 bases fitting TRBD1. CDR1 and CDR2 (germline): SGHVS, FQNEAQ. The CDR3 runs 14 residues. The junction had 3 bases not matched to a gene; V was cut back by 5 bases and J by 0 bases. For the CDR3, the DNA is TGTGCCAGCAGCCGAGACAGGGTGAACACTGAAGCTTTCTTT. It translates to CASSRDRVNTEAFF.

As regards this clone: The same CDR3 also results from other DNA sequences found in this sample. The chain has TRBV6-5 and TRBJ1-5, with D maybe TRBD1 (6 bases). The germline gives CDR1 MNHEY, CDR2 SVGAGI. V dropped 5 bases and J dropped 0 bases, with 11 bases sitting between them. CDR3 length: 15 residues. CDR3 sequence reads: CASSPGAYSNQPQHF. The DNA of the CDR3 is TGTGCCAGCAGTCCAGGGGCATATAGCAATCAGCCCCAGCATTTT.

This clone has just a few counts. The chain is built from TRBV19 and TRBJ1-5; D uncertain. Germline assignment: CDR1 LNHDA and CDR2 SQIVND (reference sequence). Trimming left V 7 bases short and J 1 base short, with 11 bases between. The CDR3 consists of 14 residues. The CDR3 sequence: CASTVFPSNQPQHF. CDR3 in DNA: TGTGCCAGTACAGTATTTCCAAGCAATCAGCCCCAGCATTTT.

This chain links TRBV4-3 with TRBJ1-2; D call uncertain. Germline CDR1 is LGHNA and CDR2 is YSLEER. CDR3 length: 14 amino acids. The V end lost 2 bases, the J end lost 8 bases, and 15 bases lay between the germline ends. This CDR3 is CASSQPYRDSGYTF. In DNA, the CDR3 is TGCGCCAGCAGCCAACCGTACCGAGATAGCGGCTACACCTTC.

This chain joins TRBV5-4 and TRBJ1-2; D is perhaps TRBD1 (6 bases). CDR3 length: 15 amino acids. Trimming left V 2 bases short and J 7 bases short, with 18 bases between. Germline assignment: CDR1 SGHNT and CDR2 YYREEE (reference sequence). This CDR3 reads CASSFETQGKGGYTF. Here the CDR3 DNA reads TGTGCCAGCAGCTTCGAGACTCAGGGGAAGGGTGGCTACACCTTC.

The chain recombines TRBV7-9 with TRBJ2-1; the D gene is possibly TRBD2 (5 bases). The CDR3 loop spans 13 amino acids. The V end lost 5 bases, the J end lost 7 bases, and 12 bases lay between the germline ends. The germline V gene has CDR1 SEHNR and CDR2 FQNEAQ (reference sequence). The CDR3 reads CASSLQGRNEQFF. CDR3 in DNA: TGTGCCAGCAGCCTTCAAGGGAGAAATGAGCAGTTCTTC.

This sequence joins TRBV28 and TRBJ2-7, with 9 bases that match TRBD1. Looked up from germline, CDR1 is MDHEN and CDR2 is SYDVKM. V was clipped by 4 bases and J by 3 bases; unmatched bases: 10. CDR3 length: 16 residues. As DNA, the CDR3 is TGTGCCAGCAGTTCCACAGGGGGCGGAAGGCTCTACGAGCAGTACTTC. This codes for CASSSTGGGRLYEQYF.

The genes are TRBV11-2 and TRBJ2-3, with 7 bases fitting TRBD2. Per germline, CDR1 SGHAT and CDR2 FQNNGV. The CDR3 is made up of 14 amino acids. V lost 0 bases and J lost 6; bases outside the gene matches: 3. The CDR3 DNA reads TGTGCCAGCAGCTTAGAGGGGGGAGGGGATACGCAGTATTTT. Amino acid sequence: CASSLEGGGDTQYF.

This rearrangement joins TRBV6-5 to TRBJ1-2, with a possible D match to TRBD1 (5 bases). Trimming took off 6 bases at V and 1 base at J, with 15 bases between the two ends. Germline CDR1 reads MNHEY; CDR2 reads SVGAGI. The CDR3 loop spans 15 amino acids. The CDR3 loop is CASRDRTGYNYGYTF. Here the CDR3 DNA reads TGTGCCAGCAGGGACCGTACAGGTTATAACTATGGCTACACCTTC.